Listed here are 23 T cell receptor beta chains from one sample, sequenced in a study of T-cell reconstitution after alpha-beta-depleted transplantation in children. Unique molecular identifiers tagged the TCRbeta library. Each CDR3 protein gets one entry after TCRdb re-called the PCR reads with MiXCR. The table lists 400,000 to 500,000 distinct CDR3 sequences, approximately 11% of them singletons, with approximately 5% in the top ten. Sequencing was performed on PBMCs from the stem cell graft donor, taken from the stem cell graft. The receptors derive from a human donor who donated a stem cell graft to a child with acute myeloid leukemia.

The chain is built from TRBV7-8 and TRBJ1-4; unclear D gene. V lost 1 base to trimming and J lost 8 bases, with 17 bases between them. In germline, CDR1 is SGHVS, CDR2 FQNEAQ. CDR3 length: 16 residues. CDR3 DNA: TGTGCCAGCAGCTTAGGGCTGGCAGGCAGTTTAGAAAAACTGTTTTTT. Translation gives CASSLGLAGSLEKLFF.

This chain connects TRBV10-3 to TRBJ2-1; 14 bases are shared with TRBD2. This CDR3 has 16 residues. Trimming took 10 bases from V and 2 from J; bases not matched to a gene: 7. The germline gives CDR1 ENHRY, CDR2 SYGVKD. The CDR3 nucleotides read TGTGCCACAATGACTAGCGGGAGGGTCGCCTACAATGAGCAGTTCTTC. It encodes CATMTSGRVAYNEQFF.

The rearrangement uses TRBV6-5 and TRBJ2-4, with unresolved D. The CDR3 spans 15 residues. Germline V gene data show CDR1 as MNHEY and CDR2 as SVGAGI. The V gene lost 4 bases and the J gene lost 0 bases, with 10 bases spanning the gap. CDR3 residues: CASSWVPLAKNIQYF. The CDR3 bases are TGTGCCAGCAGTTGGGTCCCCCTAGCCAAAAACATTCAGTACTTC.

This clonotype was found a few times. The CDR3 spells CASSLRGEGYTF. DNA for the CDR3: TGTGCCAGCAGCTTACGGGGGGAAGGCTACACCTTC. The gene calls are TRBV13 and TRBJ1-2, with a possible D match to TRBD1 (5 bases). The CDR3 runs to 12 residues. Trimming removed 2 bases at V and 8 bases at J, with 9 bases between. Looked up from germline, CDR1 is PRHDT and CDR2 is FYEKMQ (reference sequence).

Many counts were recorded for this clonotype. This rearrangement joins TRBV28 to TRBJ2-3, with 8 bases identical to TRBD2. This CDR3 contains 14 residues. Germline V lookup: CDR1 MDHEN, CDR2 SYDVKM. The V segment lost 3 bases and the J segment 3 bases; nucleotides outside the gene matches: 2. The CDR3: CASSLPGGTDTQYF. The CDR3 DNA follows: TGTGCCAGCAGTTTGCCGGGGGGGACAGATACGCAGTATTTT.

Only a few counts were recorded for this clonotype. DNA of the CDR3: TGCGCCAGCAGCCAAGAGAACGGGGGCAGCTCCTACGAGCAGTACTTC. Translated: CASSQENGGSSYEQYF. The chain has TRBV4-1 and TRBJ2-7; the D gene could be TRBD1 or TRBD2 (6 bases each). Per germline, CDR1 MGHRA and CDR2 YSYEKL. Trimming shortened V by 0 bases and J by 0 bases, and 12 bases separated the two germline ends. The CDR3 has 16 residues.

The V gene is TRBV2, the J gene TRBJ1-4; unclear D gene. CDR1 is SNHLY, CDR2 FYNNEI, per germline. This CDR3 has 15 amino acids. Trimming left V 3 bases short and J 3 bases short, with 11 bases between. The CDR3 DNA is TGTGCCAGCAGTGAGGTCCCTTGGGCTAATGAAAAACTGTTTTTT. Its translation is CASSEVPWANEKLFF.

The V call is TRBV12-3 or TRBV12-4, the J call TRBJ2-6; 8 bases agree with TRBD1. CDR3 length equals 14 residues. With V trimmed by 6 bases and J by 5 bases, 3 bases remained unmatched. CDR3 nucleotides: TGTGCCAGCAGGGACAGGGTCAGGGCCAACGTCCTGACTTTC. Translation: CASRDRVRANVLTF.

The V call is TRBV5-6, the J call TRBJ2-2; no definite D call. This CDR3 is 15 amino acids long. Germline V lookup: CDR1 SGHDT, CDR2 YYEEEE. The ends were cut back, 0 bases at V and 4 bases at J, with 10 bases in the middle. The CDR3 DNA reads TGTGCCAGCAGCTTGGAGGGCCACTTCACCGGGGAGCTGTTTTTT. It specifies CASSLEGHFTGELFF. The full variable domain, in which reference TRBV5-6 and TRBJ2-2 provide the parts outside the CDR3, is DAGVTQSPTHLIKTRGQQVTLRCSPKSGHDTVSWYQQALGQGPQFIFQYYEEEERQRGNFPDRFSGHQFPNYSSELNVNALLLGDSALYLCASSLEGHFTGELFFGEGSRLTVL.

CDR3 bases: TGCAGCGTTGAGAACACTGCCTACGAGCAGTACTTC. It specifies CSVENTAYEQYF. The rearrangement uses TRBV29-1 and TRBJ2-7, with no clear D. The V end lost 3 bases, the J end lost 2 bases, and 8 bases lay between the germline ends. The CDR3 length is 12 residues. Per germline, CDR1 SQVTM and CDR2 ANQGSEA.

Many counts were recorded for this clonotype. The chain couples TRBV28 to TRBJ2-3, with D possibly being TRBD1 or TRBD2 (5 bases each). Between the trimmed V and J ends, which lost 3 bases and 1 base, there was a span of 11 bases. The CDR3 has 15 residues. The germline V gene has CDR1 MDHEN and CDR2 SYDVKM. CDR3 sequence (DNA): TGTGCCAGCAGTTTTAGAGGGGCCGGCACAGATACGCAGTATTTT. It translates to CASSFRGAGTDTQYF.

With respect to this clonotype: Sequence at one end of the junction differs from germline and may be a read error. The chain carries TRBV12-3 or TRBV12-4 and TRBJ2-4, with D possibly TRBD2 on 7 matching bases. The CDR3 extends over 14 amino acids. The CDR3 here is CASSMGGARNMQYF. CDR3 in DNA: TGTGCCAGCAGCATGGGGGGGGCTCGGAACATGCAGTACTTC.

V is TRBV2 and J is TRBJ2-7; D gene uncertain. From germline, CDR1 is SNHLY and CDR2 FYNNEI. V lost 4 bases to trimming and J lost 1 base, with 8 bases between them. This CDR3 region has 13 residues. The CDR3 protein is CASSVGRSYEQYV. The CDR3 DNA sequence: TGTGCCAGCAGTGTTGGGCGTTCCTACGAGCAGTACGTC.

This clonotype was picked up many times. V gene TRBV6-2 or TRBV6-3 combines with J gene TRBJ2-3; D may match TRBD1 or TRBD2 (5 bases each). Trimming stripped 7 bases from V and 2 bases from J, with 10 bases between. The CDR3 length is 13 residues. Germline loops: CDR1 MNHEY, CDR2 SVGEGT. The CDR3 DNA reads as TGTGCCAGCACCAGGGACCTCACAGATACGCAGTATTTT. It yields the protein CASTRDLTDTQYF.

This clonotype was seen at least ten times. This sequence joins TRBV10-3 and TRBJ2-5; 7 bases are a match to TRBD1. In germline, CDR1 is ENHRY, CDR2 SYGVKD. V shed 3 bases, J shed 2 bases, and the junction held 0 bases outside the gene matches. The CDR3 runs to 13 residues. In nucleotides, the CDR3 is TGTGCCATCAGTGACAGGGGGCAAGAGACCCAGTACTTC. This translates into CAISDRGQETQYF.

This clonotype was seen a few times. The V gene is TRBV7-6, the J gene TRBJ2-3; TRBD2 aligns across 9 bases. The V gene end was trimmed by 3 bases and the J gene end by 0 bases; junction bases not matched to a gene: 4. Germline V CDR1 and CDR2: SGHVS, FNYEAQ. This CDR3 is built from 16 residues. The CDR3 nucleotides are TGTGCCAGCAGCTTGTGGCGGGGGGGAAGCACAGATACGCAGTATTTT. Translated, it gives CASSLWRGGSTDTQYF. The full variable domain, with the rest looked up from reference TRBV7-6 and TRBJ2-3, is GAGVSQSPRYKVTKRGQDVALRCDPISGHVSLYWYRQALGQGPEFLTYFNYEAQQDKSGLPNDRFSAERPEGSISTLTIQRTEQRDSAMYRCASSLWRGGSTDTQYFGPGTRLTVL.

This clonotype turned up a few times. The junction departs from the called germline gene at one end, perhaps through a read error. The chain recombines TRBV6-1 with TRBJ2-1, with 8 bases lining up with TRBD2. CDR3 length equals 11 residues. From germline, CDR1 is MNHNS and CDR2 SASEGT. The CDR3 DNA reads TGTGCCAGCGGTTCCGGGACTAGACCAATCTTC. It encodes CASGSGTRPIF.

The chain is built from TRBV6-5 and TRBJ1-5, with D perhaps matching TRBD1 (6 bases). Between the trimmed V and J ends, which lost 2 bases and 3 bases, there was a span of 11 bases. Germline V gene data show CDR1 as MNHEY and CDR2 as SVGAGI. The CDR3 extends over 15 amino acids. The CDR3 sequence: CASSYLQGNNQPQHF. The CDR3 nucleotides are TGTGCCAGCAGTTACCTACAGGGTAACAATCAGCCCCAGCATTTT.

This clonotype was counted a few times. The chain employs TRBV20-1 and TRBJ2-5; D may be TRBD2 (6 bases). The CDR3 covers 13 residues. Germline CDR1 DFQATT, CDR2 SNEGSKA (reference sequence). V was cut by 1 base and J by 5 bases, with 11 bases left in between. CDR3 region: CSARGLARETQYF. The CDR3 DNA follows: TGCAGTGCTAGAGGGCTAGCGCGTGAGACCCAGTACTTC.

This clonotype was picked up a small number of times. The chain joins TRBV5-1 to TRBJ2-6; D might be TRBD2 (5 bases). Trimming took 0 bases from V and 3 from J, leaving 13 bases between them. Germline V gene lookup returns CDR1 SGHRS and CDR2 YFSETQ. The CDR3 has 17 residues. This CDR3 is CASSLERAWDGANVLTF. In DNA, the CDR3 is TGCGCCAGCAGCTTGGAGAGGGCCTGGGATGGGGCCAACGTCCTGACTTTC.

This clonotype was found many times. This sequence joins TRBV11-2 and TRBJ2-1; D may be TRBD2 (6 bases). CDR3 length: 15 amino acids. In germline, CDR1 is SGHAT, CDR2 FQNNGV. V lost 1 base and J 5 bases, leaving 12 bases between the germline ends. The CDR3: CASSLVVAVNNEQFF. The CDR3 nucleotides read TGTGCCAGCAGCTTAGTGGTAGCGGTGAACAATGAGCAGTTCTTC.

To note about this clonotype: A read error may produce the germline difference seen at one junction end. The chain combines TRBV20-1 with TRBJ2-1, with D possibly called TRBD1 or TRBD2 (6 bases each). The CDR3 length is 17 residues. Germline V lookup: CDR1 DFQATT, CDR2 SNEGSKA (reference sequence). CDR3 amino acids: CCARDLGGPSADDEQFF. The CDR3 DNA sequence: TGCTGTGCTAGAGATCTGGGGGGCCCTTCGGCGGATGATGAGCAGTTCTTC.

The V gene is TRBV9, the J gene TRBJ2-2; a weak D match, TRBD1 (5 bases). The CDR3 spans 17 residues. CDR1 and CDR2 from the germline V gene are SGDLS and YYNGEE. Trimming left V 4 bases short and J 3 bases short, with 19 bases between. The CDR3 sequence is CASSPKSLRAYTGELFF. For the CDR3, the DNA is TGTGCCAGCAGCCCGAAGTCCCTCAGGGCTTACACCGGGGAGCTGTTTTTT. Full variable domain (remainder filled in from reference TRBV9 and TRBJ2-2): DSGVTQTPKHLITATGQRVTLRCSPRSGDLSVYWYQQSLDQGLQFLIQYYNGEERAKGNILERFSAQQFPDLHSELNLSSLELGDSALYFCASSPKSLRAYTGELFFGEGSRLTVL.